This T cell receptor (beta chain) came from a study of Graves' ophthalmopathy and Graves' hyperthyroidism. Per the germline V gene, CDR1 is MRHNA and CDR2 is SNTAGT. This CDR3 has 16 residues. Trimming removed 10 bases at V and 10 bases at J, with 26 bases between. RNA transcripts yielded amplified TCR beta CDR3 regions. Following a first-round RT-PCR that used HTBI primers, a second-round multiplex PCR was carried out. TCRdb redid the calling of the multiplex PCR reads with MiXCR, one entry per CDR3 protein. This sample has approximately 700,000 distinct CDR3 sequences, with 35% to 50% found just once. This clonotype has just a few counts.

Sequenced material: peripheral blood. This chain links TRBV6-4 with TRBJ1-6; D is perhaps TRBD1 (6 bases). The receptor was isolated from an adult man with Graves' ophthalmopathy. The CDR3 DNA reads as TGTGCCATCACTGCCTTACAGGGTCCGGGTGGCTCACCCCTCCACTTT. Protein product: CAITALQGPGGSPLHF.